Listed here are 2 T cell receptor beta chains from one sample, sequenced in a study of T cell responses to AZD1222 COVID-19 vaccine. Sequencing was performed with immunoSEQ multiplex PCR; in TCRdb, only in-frame clones are kept and a portion is missing. Of about 180,000 clones listed, about nine tenths are singletons. The material sequenced was peripheral blood, taken 28 days after the second AZD1222 dose. The origin of the receptors is an adult who received the AZD1222 COVID-19 vaccine.

The chain links TRBV27 to TRBJ2-1; D possibly corresponds to TRBD2 (6 bases). CDR3 length: 14 amino acids. V shed 10 bases and J shed 0 bases, with 13 bases lying between them. Germline lookup yields CDR1 MNHEY and CDR2 SMNVEV (reference sequence). CDR3 in amino acids: CATLGLSSYNEQFF. DNA of the CDR3: TGTGCCACCCTGGGACTCTCCTCCTACAATGAGCAGTTCTTC.

The chain carries TRBV3-1 (or the pseudogene TRBV3-2) and TRBJ2-7; 12 bases map to TRBD2. Germline trimming cut 4 bases from V and 7 bases from J; bases unmatched to any gene: 8. Germline values: CDR1 LGHDT, CDR2 YNNKEL (reference sequence). The CDR3 is 15 amino acids. In nucleotides, the CDR3 is TGTGCCAGCAGCCCACAACTAGCGGGGGGAGGTGAGCAGTACTTC. Translated, it gives CASSPQLAGGGEQYF.